The 26 T cell receptor beta chains reported below all come from one sample, sequenced in a study of blood T cell repertoires in COVID-19. Measured with immunoSEQ multiplex PCR; TCRdb has only the in-frame clones, and not every one. Counted here are about 410,000 clones, about 88% occurring once; the ten biggest clones make up roughly 1.6%. The sample taken for sequencing was peripheral blood. The origin of the receptors is a woman aged 35 to 49 with COVID-19, enrolled during active disease.

The chain joins TRBV7-2 to TRBJ1-5; possibly TRBD1 for D (6 bases). Per the germline V gene, CDR1 is SGHTA and CDR2 is FQGNSA. This CDR3 has 14 amino acids. The V and J ends lost 3 bases and 5 bases respectively, with 11 bases between them. The CDR3 loop is CASSFGEGDQPQHF. DNA of the CDR3: TGTGCCAGCAGCTTCGGTGAGGGGGATCAGCCCCAGCATTTT.

This rearrangement joins TRBV27 to TRBJ2-1; no clear D gene. Germline CDR1 and CDR2: MNHEY and SMNVEV (reference sequence). The CDR3 totals 13 residues. Trimming took off 3 bases at V and 1 base at J, with 4 bases between the two ends. The CDR3 DNA follows: TGTGCCAGCAGTTTCAGTTCCTACAATGAGCAGTTCTTC. Protein product: CASSFSSYNEQFF.

This chain uses TRBV6-5 with TRBJ1-1; possible D gene TRBD1, 6 bases. CDR1 and CDR2 from the germline V gene are MNHEY and SVGAGI. Trimming shortened V by 6 bases and J by 5 bases, and 16 bases separated the two germline ends. There are 14 residues in the CDR3. This CDR3 reads CASRSKTGYTEAFF. The DNA for the CDR3 is TGTGCCAGCAGGTCGAAAACAGGGTATACTGAAGCTTTCTTT.

This clone has only one observation. Relative to the germline gene, one junction end is altered; a read error may explain this. This rearrangement joins TRBV2 to TRBJ2-4; D could derive from TRBD1 or TRBD2 (5 bases each). The CDR3 sequence is 14 residues long. Looked up from germline, CDR1 is SNHLY and CDR2 is FYNNEI. CDR3 protein: CASREEGAKNIQYF. The CDR3 region has the DNA TGTGCCAGCAGGGAAGAGGGGGCCAAAAACATTCAGTACTTC.

The J gene is TRBJ1-4, the V gene TRBV18; D might be TRBD1 (6 bases). Germline V gene sequence: CDR1 KGHSH, CDR2 LQKENI. This CDR3 has 14 amino acids. With 3 bases removed from V and 5 bases from J, the gap between germline ends came to 10 bases. CDR3 sequence: CASSPTGLNEKLFF. In DNA form, the CDR3 reads TGTGCCAGCTCACCTACAGGGTTGAATGAAAAACTGTTTTTT.

V is TRBV6-5 and J is TRBJ1-1; 9 bases align to TRBD1. Germline values: CDR1 MNHEY, CDR2 SVGAGI. V was pared by 10 bases and J by 6 bases, with 9 bases of the junction left unmatched. The CDR3 has 13 residues. The CDR3 DNA sequence: TGTGCCACCAAGCGACAGGGGGAACCTGAAGCTTTCTTT. It translates to CATKRQGEPEAFF.

This clone was detected once. The chain couples TRBV4-3 to TRBJ2-2, with 13 bases that match TRBD2. V trimming: 6 bases; J trimming: 1 base; junction bases outside the gene matches: 5. CDR1 and CDR2 from the germline V gene are LGHNA and YSLEER. The length of the CDR3 is 17 residues. Here the CDR3 DNA reads TGCGCCAGCAGACAAAGACTAGCGGGGGGGAACACCGGGGAGCTGTTTTTT. Protein: CASRQRLAGGNTGELFF.

The chain has TRBV4-3 and TRBJ1-1; D uncertain. CDR1 and CDR2 (germline): LGHNA, YSLEER. The CDR3 runs 16 residues. The V end lost 0 bases, the J end lost 0 bases, and 11 bases lay between the germline ends. The CDR3 loop reads CASSQELRLLNTEAFF. CDR3 nucleotides: TGCGCCAGCAGCCAAGAGTTAAGACTGCTGAACACTGAAGCTTTCTTT.

The table lists this clone with a few counts. The chain carries TRBV5-1 and TRBJ2-5; D is unclear. V was cut by 3 bases and J by 2 bases, with 11 bases left in between. The length of the CDR3 is 14 residues. CDR1 is SGHRS, CDR2 YFSETQ, per germline. CDR3 region: CASSSRRPQETQYF. The CDR3 DNA reads as TGCGCCAGCAGCTCACGCAGGCCACAAGAGACCCAGTACTTC.

The rearrangement uses TRBV24-1 and TRBJ2-2; the match to TRBD1 covers 10 bases. V was pared by 3 bases and J by 10 bases, with 4 bases of the junction left unmatched. Germline V gene lookup returns CDR1 KGHDR and CDR2 SFDVKD. This CDR3 has 14 residues. CDR3 protein: CATSDRDRGEELFF. The CDR3, as DNA: TGTGCCACCAGTGATCGGGACAGGGGTGAGGAGCTGTTTTTT.

The chain employs TRBV2 and TRBJ2-1; TRBD2 matches 8 bases. The CDR3 totals 14 residues. The germline V gene has CDR1 SNHLY and CDR2 FYNNEI. V lost 5 bases to trimming and J lost 3 bases; unmatched junction nucleotides: 3. The CDR3 is CASSKGLVYNEQFF. In DNA form, the CDR3 reads TGTGCCAGCAGTAAGGGACTAGTCTACAATGAGCAGTTCTTC. The whole variable domain, remainder taken from reference TRBV2 and TRBJ2-1, is EPEVTQTPSHQVTQMGQEVILRCVPISNHLYFYWYRQILGQKVEFLVSFYNNEISEKSEIFDDQFSVERPDGSNFTLKIRSTKLEDSAMYFCASSKGLVYNEQFFGPGTRLTVL.

The genes are TRBV16 and TRBJ1-2; D remains unclear. Trimming removed 1 base at V and 4 bases at J, with 16 bases between. Per germline, CDR1 KGHSY and CDR2 FQNENV. The length of the CDR3 is 16 residues. The CDR3 spells CASSQFGGNPTYGYTF. The CDR3 bases are TGTGCCAGCAGCCAATTTGGAGGGAATCCCACCTATGGCTACACCTTC.

V gene TRBV10-3 combines with J gene TRBJ2-3; D may be TRBD1 (6 bases). Germline CDR1 reads ENHRY; CDR2 reads SYGVKD. Trimming pared 3 bases from V and 1 base from J, leaving 14 bases between. This CDR3 is 16 amino acids long. The CDR3 nucleotides are TGTGCCATCAGTGATCAGCAGGGGTTAGGCACAGATACGCAGTATTTT. Translating gives CAISDQQGLGTDTQYF.

The chain is built from TRBV28 and TRBJ1-5; D possibly corresponds to TRBD1 (5 bases). The CDR3 runs to 17 residues. Germline V gene sequence: CDR1 MDHEN, CDR2 SYDVKM. V lost 2 bases and J lost 0, with 14 bases in between. The CDR3 DNA reads TGTGCCAGCAGTTTACAGGGTGGGGGGTTTAGCAATCAGCCCCAGCATTTT. Amino acids: CASSLQGGGFSNQPQHF.

The chain has TRBV5-4 and TRBJ2-1; 8 nucleotides match TRBD2. The CDR3 extends over 17 amino acids. V was clipped by 0 bases and J by 4 bases; unmatched bases: 9. CDR1 is SGHNT and CDR2 is YYREEE in the germline V gene (reference sequence). CDR3 sequence reads: CASSLAAGGTRYNEQFF. The CDR3 nucleotides are TGTGCCAGCAGCTTGGCGGCCGGGGGGACTAGGTACAATGAGCAGTTCTTC.

The CDR3 region is CASSLGLGTSGGNEQFF. CDR3 nucleotide sequence: TGTGCCAGCAGCTTAGGGTTGGGGACTAGCGGGGGTAATGAGCAGTTCTTC. V and J are TRBV7-6 and TRBJ2-1, with TRBD2 identical over 14 bases. CDR3 length: 17 residues. CDR1 is SGHVS, CDR2 FNYEAQ, per germline. V lost 1 base to trimming and J lost 7 bases; unmatched junction nucleotides: 6.

The chain recombines TRBV11-2 with TRBJ1-1; TRBD1 agrees at 7 bases. The germline CDR1 and CDR2 sequences are SGHAT and FQNNGV. V was pared by 5 bases and J by 0 bases, with 9 bases of the junction left unmatched. The CDR3 totals 16 residues. The CDR3 region is CASSHGQGQLNTEAFF. The CDR3 nucleotides read TGTGCCAGCAGCCACGGCCAGGGACAGTTGAACACTGAAGCTTTCTTT.

The chain uses TRBV7-3 and TRBJ2-3; 13 bases align to TRBD2. The CDR3 sequence is 17 residues long. The junction had 4 bases not matched to a gene; V was cut back by 2 bases and J by 2 bases. The germline V gene encodes CDR1 SGHTA and CDR2 FQGTGA. The CDR3 DNA is TGTGCCAGCAGCTTATCCGGGACTAGCGGGGTCACAGATACGCAGTATTTT. It encodes CASSLSGTSGVTDTQYF.

The rearrangement joins TRBV7-3 to TRBJ1-2, with a possible D match to TRBD1 (6 bases). CDR3 length: 13 amino acids. CDR1 is SGHTA, CDR2 FQGTGA, per germline. Trimming removed 5 bases from V and 13 bases from J, with 20 bases in between. CDR3 sequence (DNA): TGTGCCAGCAGCCCATCAAACGGGTTGGGGGCCACCTTC. This gives the protein CASSPSNGLGATF.

The V gene is TRBV7-2, the J gene TRBJ2-1, with a tentative D call TRBD2 (6 bases). Germline V gene sequence: CDR1 SGHTA, CDR2 FQGNSA. Trimming took off 2 bases at V and 4 bases at J, with 21 bases between the two ends. The CDR3 sequence is 18 residues long. The DNA of the CDR3 is TGTGCCAGCAGCTTAAGGACGGCCACGGGACTCAATTACAATGAGCAGTTCTTC. It is translated as CASSLRTATGLNYNEQFF.

The rearrangement joins TRBV5-1 to TRBJ1-5; D is possibly TRBD1 (6 bases). There are 15 residues in the CDR3. V lost 0 bases, J lost 3 bases, and 10 bases lay in between. Germline-derived CDR1 and CDR2 are SGHRS and YFSETQ. CDR3: CASSLDQGLNQPQHF. CDR3 DNA: TGCGCCAGCAGCTTGGACCAGGGGCTCAATCAGCCCCAGCATTTT. The whole variable domain, remainder taken from reference TRBV5-1 and TRBJ1-5, is KAGVTQTPRYLIKTRGQQVTLSCSPISGHRSVSWYQQTPGQGLQFLFEYFSETQRNKGNFPGRFSGRQFSNSRSEMNVSTLELGDSALYLCASSLDQGLNQPQHFGDGTRLSIL.

The J gene is TRBJ1-4, the V gene TRBV5-1; no clear D. This CDR3 is 15 amino acids long. V gave up 4 bases and J gave up 0 bases, with 10 bases separating them. Germline assignment: CDR1 SGHRS and CDR2 YFSETQ. The CDR3, as DNA: TGCGCCAGCAGCGACATGAGTTCAACTAATGAAAAACTGTTTTTT. Translation gives CASSDMSSTNEKLFF.

In its sample, this clone was seen once. The V gene is TRBV3-1 (or the pseudogene TRBV3-2), the J gene TRBJ1-4; 8 nucleotides agree with TRBD1. CDR3 length: 14 residues. The germline CDR1 and CDR2 sequences are LGHDT and YNNKEL (reference sequence). J was trimmed by 5 bases and V by 2 bases; bases with no gene match: 1. The CDR3 nucleotides are TGTGCCAGCAGCCAATGGACAGGGAATGAAAAACTGTTTTTT. Encoded protein: CASSQWTGNEKLFF.

The gene calls are TRBV5-4 and TRBJ2-2, with D possibly being TRBD2 (6 bases). Trimming cost V 1 base and J 2 bases, with 9 bases left between them. Germline lookup yields CDR1 SGHNT and CDR2 YYREEE (reference sequence). CDR3 length: 15 residues. CDR3: CASSLSRGNTGELFF. The CDR3, as DNA: TGTGCCAGCAGCTTGTCGCGGGGAAACACCGGGGAGCTGTTTTTT.

V gene TRBV19 combines with J gene TRBJ2-3; TRBD1 agrees at 10 bases. The CDR3 has 14 residues. Trimming took 4 bases from V and 4 from J; bases not matched to a gene: 2. CDR1 and CDR2 from the germline V gene are LNHDA and SQIVND (reference sequence). The CDR3 is CASSRTGGPDTQYF. The DNA for the CDR3 is TGTGCCAGTAGTAGGACAGGGGGGCCAGATACGCAGTATTTT.

This clone was counted once. The genes are TRBV27 and TRBJ1-1; D unresolved. The ends were cut back, 2 bases at V and 1 base at J, with 11 bases in the middle. Germline V CDR1 and CDR2: MNHEY, SMNVEV (reference sequence). The CDR3 has 15 amino acids. In DNA form, the CDR3 reads TGTGCCAGCAGTTTAAGGAGGGAGGCGAACACTGAAGCTTTCTTT. Its protein is CASSLRREANTEAFF.